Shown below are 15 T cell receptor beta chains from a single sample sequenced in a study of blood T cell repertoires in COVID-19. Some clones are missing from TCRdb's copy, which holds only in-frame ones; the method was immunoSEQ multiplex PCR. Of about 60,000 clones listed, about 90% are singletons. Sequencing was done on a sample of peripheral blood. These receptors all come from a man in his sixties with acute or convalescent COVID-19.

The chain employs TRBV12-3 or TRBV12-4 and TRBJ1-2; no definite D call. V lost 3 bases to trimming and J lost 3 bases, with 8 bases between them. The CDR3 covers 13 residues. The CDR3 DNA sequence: TGTGCCAGCAGTTTGACCGAGGACTATGGCTACACCTTC. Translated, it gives CASSLTEDYGYTF.

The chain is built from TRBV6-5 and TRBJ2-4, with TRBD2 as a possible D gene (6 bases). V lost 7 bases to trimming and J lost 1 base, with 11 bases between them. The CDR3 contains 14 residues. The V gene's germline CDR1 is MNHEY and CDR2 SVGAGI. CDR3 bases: TGTGCCAGCAAACCGGGACTGGCCAAAAACATTCAGTACTTC. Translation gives CASKPGLAKNIQYF.

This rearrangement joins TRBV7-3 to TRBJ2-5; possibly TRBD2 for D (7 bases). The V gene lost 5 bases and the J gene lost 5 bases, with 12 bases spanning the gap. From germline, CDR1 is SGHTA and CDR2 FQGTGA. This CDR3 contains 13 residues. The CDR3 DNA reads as TGTGCCAGCAGCCGAGGGGGGGTGGAGACCCAGTACTTC. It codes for CASSRGGVETQYF.

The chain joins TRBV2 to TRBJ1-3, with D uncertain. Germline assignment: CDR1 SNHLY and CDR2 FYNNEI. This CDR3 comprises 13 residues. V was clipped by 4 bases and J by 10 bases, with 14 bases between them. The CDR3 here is CASSAGESWTIYF. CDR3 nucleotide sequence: TGTGCCAGCAGTGCAGGCGAGAGTTGGACCATATATTTT.

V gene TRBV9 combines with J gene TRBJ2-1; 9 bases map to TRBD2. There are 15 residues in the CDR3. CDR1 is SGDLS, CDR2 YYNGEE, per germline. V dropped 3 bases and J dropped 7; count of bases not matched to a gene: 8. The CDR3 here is CASSAAGLASNEQFF. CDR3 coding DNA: TGTGCCAGCAGCGCGGCAGGACTAGCGTCAAATGAGCAGTTCTTC.

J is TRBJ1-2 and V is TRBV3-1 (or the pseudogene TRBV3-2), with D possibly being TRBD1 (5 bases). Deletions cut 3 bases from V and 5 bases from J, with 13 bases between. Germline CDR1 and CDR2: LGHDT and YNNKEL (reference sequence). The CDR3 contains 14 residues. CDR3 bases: TGTGCCAGCAGCCAGGCCGGGGGGGAATATGGCTACACCTTC. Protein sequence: CASSQAGGEYGYTF.

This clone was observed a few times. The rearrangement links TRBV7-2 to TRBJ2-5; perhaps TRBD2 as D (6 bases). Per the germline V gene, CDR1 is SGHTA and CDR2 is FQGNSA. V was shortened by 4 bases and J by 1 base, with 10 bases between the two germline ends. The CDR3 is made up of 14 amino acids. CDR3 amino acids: CASSSAGSQETQYF. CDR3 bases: TGTGCCAGCAGCTCGGCGGGGTCCCAAGAGACCCAGTACTTC.

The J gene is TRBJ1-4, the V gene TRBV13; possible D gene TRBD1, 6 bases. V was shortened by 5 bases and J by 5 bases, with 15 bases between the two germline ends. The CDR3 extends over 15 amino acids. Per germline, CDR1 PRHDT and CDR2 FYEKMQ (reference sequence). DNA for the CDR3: TGTGCCAGCAGCCCAGGACAGCAACGAAATGAAAAACTGTTTTTT. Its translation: CASSPGQQRNEKLFF. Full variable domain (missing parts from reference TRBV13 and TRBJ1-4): AAGVIQSPRHLIKEKRETATLKCYPIPRHDTVYWYQQGPGQDPQFLISFYEKMQSDKGSIPDRFSAQQFSDYHSELNMSSLELGDSALYFCASSPGQQRNEKLFFGSGTQLSVL.

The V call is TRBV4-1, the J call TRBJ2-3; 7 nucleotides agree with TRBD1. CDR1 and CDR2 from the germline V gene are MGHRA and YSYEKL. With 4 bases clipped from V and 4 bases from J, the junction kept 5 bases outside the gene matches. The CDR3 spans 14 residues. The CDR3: CASSPTGRADTQYF. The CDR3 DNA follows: TGCGCCAGCAGCCCGACAGGGCGGGCAGATACGCAGTATTTT.

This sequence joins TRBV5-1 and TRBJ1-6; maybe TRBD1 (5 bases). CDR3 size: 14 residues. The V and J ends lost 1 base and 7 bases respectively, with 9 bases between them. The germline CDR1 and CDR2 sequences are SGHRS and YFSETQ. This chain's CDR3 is CASSLLRQNSPLHF. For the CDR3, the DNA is TGCGCCAGCAGCTTGCTACGACAGAATTCACCCCTCCACTTT.

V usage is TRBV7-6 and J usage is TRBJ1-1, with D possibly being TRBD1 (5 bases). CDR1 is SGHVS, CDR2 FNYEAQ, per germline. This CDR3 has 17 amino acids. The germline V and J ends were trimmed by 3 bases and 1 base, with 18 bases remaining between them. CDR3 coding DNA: TGTGCCAGCAGCTTCCGTCCAGTAGCAGGGAAGAACACTGAAGCTTTCTTT. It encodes CASSFRPVAGKNTEAFF.

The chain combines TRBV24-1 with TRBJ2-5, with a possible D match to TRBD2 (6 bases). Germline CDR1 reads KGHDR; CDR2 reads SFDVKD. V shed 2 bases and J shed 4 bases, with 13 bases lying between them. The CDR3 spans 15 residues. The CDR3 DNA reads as TGTGCCACCAGTGATTCAAGAGGGAGGCCAGAGACCCAGTACTTC. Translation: CATSDSRGRPETQYF.

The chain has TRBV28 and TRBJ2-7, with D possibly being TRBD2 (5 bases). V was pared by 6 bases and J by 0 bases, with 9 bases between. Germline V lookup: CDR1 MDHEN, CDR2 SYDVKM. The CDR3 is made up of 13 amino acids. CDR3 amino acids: CASSPSGSYEQYF. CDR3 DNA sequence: TGTGCCAGCAGCCCGAGCGGCTCCTACGAGCAGTACTTC.

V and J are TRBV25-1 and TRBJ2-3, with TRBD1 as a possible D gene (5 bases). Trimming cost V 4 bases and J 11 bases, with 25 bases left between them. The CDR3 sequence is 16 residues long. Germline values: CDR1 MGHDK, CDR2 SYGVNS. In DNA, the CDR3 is TGTGCCAGCAGTGGACGAGATTTAGGACAACCCCGAGGGCAGTATTTT. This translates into CASSGRDLGQPRGQYF.

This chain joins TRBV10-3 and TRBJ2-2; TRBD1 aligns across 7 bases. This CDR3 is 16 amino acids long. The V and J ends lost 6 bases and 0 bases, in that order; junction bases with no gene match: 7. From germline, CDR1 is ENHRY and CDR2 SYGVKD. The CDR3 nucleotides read TGTGCCATCAGAGGAACCGGGACAGCGAACACCGGGGAGCTGTTTTTT. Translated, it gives CAIRGTGTANTGELFF.